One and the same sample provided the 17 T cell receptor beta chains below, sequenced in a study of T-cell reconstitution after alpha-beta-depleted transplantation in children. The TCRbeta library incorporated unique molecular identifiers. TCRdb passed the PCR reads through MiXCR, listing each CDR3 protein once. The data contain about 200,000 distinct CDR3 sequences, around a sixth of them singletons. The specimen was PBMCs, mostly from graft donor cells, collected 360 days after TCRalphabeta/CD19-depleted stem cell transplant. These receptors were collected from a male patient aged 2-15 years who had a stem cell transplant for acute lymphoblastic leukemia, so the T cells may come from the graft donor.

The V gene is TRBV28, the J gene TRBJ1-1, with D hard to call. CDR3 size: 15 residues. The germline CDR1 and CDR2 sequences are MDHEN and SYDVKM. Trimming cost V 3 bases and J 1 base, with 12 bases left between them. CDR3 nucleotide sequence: TGTGCCAGCAGTTTTACTGGGGTGGCGAACACTGAAGCTTTCTTT. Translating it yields CASSFTGVANTEAFF. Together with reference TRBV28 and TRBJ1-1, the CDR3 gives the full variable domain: DVKVTQSSRYLVKRTGEKVFLECVQDMDHENMFWYRQDPGLGLRLIYFSYDVKMKEKGDIPEGYSVSREKKERFSLILESASTNQTSMYLCASSFTGVANTEAFFGQGTRLTVV.

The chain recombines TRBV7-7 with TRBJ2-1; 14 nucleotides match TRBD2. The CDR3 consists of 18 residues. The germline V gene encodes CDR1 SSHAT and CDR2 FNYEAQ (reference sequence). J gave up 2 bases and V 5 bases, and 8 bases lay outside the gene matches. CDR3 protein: CASSRLAGGFTTYNEQFF. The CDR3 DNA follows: TGTGCCAGCAGCCGACTAGCGGGGGGGTTTACAACCTACAATGAGCAGTTCTTC.

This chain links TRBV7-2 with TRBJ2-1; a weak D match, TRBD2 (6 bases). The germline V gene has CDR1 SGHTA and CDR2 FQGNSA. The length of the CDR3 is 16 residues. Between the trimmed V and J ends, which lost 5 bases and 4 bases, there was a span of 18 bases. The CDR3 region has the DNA TGTGCCAGCAGCCTAGGACGGGCGGGGAGGTACAATGAGCAGTTCTTC. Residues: CASSLGRAGRYNEQFF.

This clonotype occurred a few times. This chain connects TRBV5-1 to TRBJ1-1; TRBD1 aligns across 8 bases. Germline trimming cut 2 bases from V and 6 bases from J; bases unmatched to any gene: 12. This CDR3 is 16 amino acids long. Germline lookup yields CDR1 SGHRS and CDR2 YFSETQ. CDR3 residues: CASSLVGGTGPSEAFF. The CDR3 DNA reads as TGCGCCAGCAGCTTAGTGGGGGGGACAGGTCCCTCTGAAGCTTTCTTT. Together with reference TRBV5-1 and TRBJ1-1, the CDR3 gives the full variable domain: KAGVTQTPRYLIKTRGQQVTLSCSPISGHRSVSWYQQTPGQGLQFLFEYFSETQRNKGNFPGRFSGRQFSNSRSEMNVSTLELGDSALYLCASSLVGGTGPSEAFFGQGTRLTVV.

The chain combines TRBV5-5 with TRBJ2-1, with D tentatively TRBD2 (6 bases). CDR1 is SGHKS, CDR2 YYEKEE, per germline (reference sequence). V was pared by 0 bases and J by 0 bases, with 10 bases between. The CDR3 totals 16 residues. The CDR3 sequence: CASSLGDSRSYNEQFF. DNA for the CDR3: TGTGCCAGCAGCTTGGGGGACTCCCGCTCCTACAATGAGCAGTTCTTC.

CDR3 in DNA: TGTGCCAGCTCACCTTGGATACCAGGGGTTCACTCTTTTCGGACCTCTGGGGCCAACGTCCTGACTTTC. Its translation is CASSPWIPGVHSFRTSGANVLTF. This chain uses TRBV18 with TRBJ2-6; possible D gene TRBD1, 6 bases. The CDR3 loop spans 23 amino acids. Deletions cut 3 bases from V and 0 bases from J, with 30 bases between. CDR1 and CDR2 from the germline V gene are KGHSH and LQKENI.

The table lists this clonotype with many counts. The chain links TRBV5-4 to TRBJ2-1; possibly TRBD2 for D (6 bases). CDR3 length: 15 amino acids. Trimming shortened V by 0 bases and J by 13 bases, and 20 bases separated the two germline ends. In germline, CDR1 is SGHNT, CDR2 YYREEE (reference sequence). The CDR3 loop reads CASSLELAPEGSQFF. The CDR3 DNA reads TGTGCCAGCAGCTTGGAACTAGCCCCGGAGGGGTCCCAGTTCTTC.

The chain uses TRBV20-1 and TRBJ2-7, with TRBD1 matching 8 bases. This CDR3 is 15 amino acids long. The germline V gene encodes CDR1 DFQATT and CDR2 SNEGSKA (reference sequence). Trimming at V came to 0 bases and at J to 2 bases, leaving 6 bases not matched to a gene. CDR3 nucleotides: TGCAGTGCTAGAGATTCGAAACAGGGGGCCTACGAGCAGTACTTC. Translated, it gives CSARDSKQGAYEQYF.

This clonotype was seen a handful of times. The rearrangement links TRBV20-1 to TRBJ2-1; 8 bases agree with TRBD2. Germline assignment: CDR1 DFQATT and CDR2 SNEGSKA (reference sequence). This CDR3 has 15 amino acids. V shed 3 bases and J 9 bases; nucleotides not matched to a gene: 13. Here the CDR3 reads CSARGTSLGPGEQFF. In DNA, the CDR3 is TGCAGTGCTAGGGGGACTAGTCTGGGCCCGGGTGAGCAGTTCTTC.

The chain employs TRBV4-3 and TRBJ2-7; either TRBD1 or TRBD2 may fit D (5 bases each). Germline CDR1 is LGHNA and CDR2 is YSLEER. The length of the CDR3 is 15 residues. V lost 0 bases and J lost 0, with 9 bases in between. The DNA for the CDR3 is TGCGCCAGCAGCCAAGATCGGGACGGCTCCTACGAGCAGTACTTC. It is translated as CASSQDRDGSYEQYF.

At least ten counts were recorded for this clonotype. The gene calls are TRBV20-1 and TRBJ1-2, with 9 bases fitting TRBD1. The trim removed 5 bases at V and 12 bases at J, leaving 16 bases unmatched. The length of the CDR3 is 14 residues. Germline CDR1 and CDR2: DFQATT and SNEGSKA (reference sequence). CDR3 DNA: TGCAGTGCTTTCGTTCGGGGACAGGGAGGGAGCAACACCTTC. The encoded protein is CSAFVRGQGGSNTF.

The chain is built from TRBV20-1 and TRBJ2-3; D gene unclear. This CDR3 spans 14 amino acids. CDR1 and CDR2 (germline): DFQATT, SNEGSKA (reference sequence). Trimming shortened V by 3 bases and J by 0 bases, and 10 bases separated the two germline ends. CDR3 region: CSASSPSSTDTQYF. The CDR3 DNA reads TGCAGTGCTAGCAGCCCCTCTAGCACAGATACGCAGTATTTT.

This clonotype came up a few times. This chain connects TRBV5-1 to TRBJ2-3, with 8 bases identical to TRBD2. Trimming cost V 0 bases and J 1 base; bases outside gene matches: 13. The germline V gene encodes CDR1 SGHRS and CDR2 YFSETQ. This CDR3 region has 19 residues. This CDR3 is CASSLASAGGPSRTDTQYF. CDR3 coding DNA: TGCGCCAGCAGCTTGGCCTCCGCGGGGGGACCAAGCCGCACAGATACGCAGTATTTT.

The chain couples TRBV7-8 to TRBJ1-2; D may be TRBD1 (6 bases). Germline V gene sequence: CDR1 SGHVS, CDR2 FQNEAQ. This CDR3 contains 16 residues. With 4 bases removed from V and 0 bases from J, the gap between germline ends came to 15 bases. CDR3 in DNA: TGTGCCAGCAGCTCCACCGCCGGACAGACTAACTATGGCTACACCTTC. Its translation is CASSSTAGQTNYGYTF.

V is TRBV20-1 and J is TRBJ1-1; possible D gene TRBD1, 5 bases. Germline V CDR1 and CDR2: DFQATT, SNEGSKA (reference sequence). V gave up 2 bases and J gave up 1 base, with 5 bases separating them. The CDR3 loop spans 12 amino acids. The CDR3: CSARQGNTEAFF. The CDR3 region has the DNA TGCAGTGCTAGACAGGGGAACACTGAAGCTTTCTTT.

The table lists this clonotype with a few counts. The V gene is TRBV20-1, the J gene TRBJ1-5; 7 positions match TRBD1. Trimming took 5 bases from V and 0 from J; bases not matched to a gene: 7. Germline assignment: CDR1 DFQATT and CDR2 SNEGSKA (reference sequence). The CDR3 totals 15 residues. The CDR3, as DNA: TGCAGTGCTCTATCTAGGACAGGTAGCAATCAGCCCCAGCATTTT. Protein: CSALSRTGSNQPQHF.

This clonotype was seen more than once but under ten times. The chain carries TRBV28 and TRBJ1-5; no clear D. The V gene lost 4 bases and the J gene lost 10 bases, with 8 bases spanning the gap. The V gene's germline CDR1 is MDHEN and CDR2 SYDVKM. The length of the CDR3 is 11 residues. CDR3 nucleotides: TGTGCCAGCAGTTCCGTCCTCCCCCAGCATTTT. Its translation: CASSSVLPQHF.